The 24 T cell receptor beta chains below come from one sample, sequenced in a study of shared clonotypes between healthy human individuals. The method was immunoSEQ multiplex PCR; TCRdb's version includes in-frame clones alone and lacks a portion of them. The sample contains 1,400,000 or so clones, approximately 98.5% of which appear only once. The material sequenced was naive CD4+ T cells sorted from blood. Regarding subset: CD45RA+ positively selected. These receptors were collected from a man aged 25-40 years in good health.

The chain links TRBV28 to TRBJ1-5; D possibly corresponds to TRBD1 (6 bases). This CDR3 comprises 13 residues. V lost 8 bases, J lost 5 bases, and 13 bases lay in between. Germline V gene data show CDR1 as MDHEN and CDR2 as SYDVKM. The CDR3 loop is CASRGGIDQPQHF. The DNA for the CDR3 is TGTGCCAGCCGAGGGGGTATCGATCAGCCCCAGCATTTT.

The chain is built from TRBV6-1 and TRBJ1-3; D is unclear. Per germline, CDR1 MNHNS and CDR2 SASEGT. V gave up 5 bases and J gave up 0 bases, with 11 bases separating them. The CDR3 is 15 residues long. CDR3 bases: TGTGCCAGCAGTACTGACACAAGCTCTGGAAACACCATATATTTT. Translating it yields CASSTDTSSGNTIYF.

Only one count was recorded for this clone. This chain connects TRBV5-1 to TRBJ2-7; 9 bases fit TRBD1. The CDR3 runs 13 residues. CDR1 and CDR2 (germline): SGHRS, YFSETQ. J gave up 7 bases and V 4 bases, and 6 bases lay outside the gene matches. The CDR3 nucleotides are TGCGCCAGCAGCCGTTGGGGACAGGGAGAGCAGTACTTC. This gives the protein CASSRWGQGEQYF. The whole variable domain, filled in from reference TRBV5-1 and TRBJ2-7, reads KAGVTQTPRYLIKTRGQQVTLSCSPISGHRSVSWYQQTPGQGLQFLFEYFSETQRNKGNFPGRFSGRQFSNSRSEMNVSTLELGDSALYLCASSRWGQGEQYFGPGTRLTVT.

CDR3: CASSPRDISYGYTF. DNA of the CDR3: TGTGCCAGCTCACCACGGGACATTTCCTATGGCTACACCTTC. The chain combines TRBV18 with TRBJ1-2; D might be TRBD1 (6 bases). Trimming removed 1 base from V and 4 bases from J, with 10 bases in between. CDR3 length: 14 amino acids. CDR1 and CDR2 (germline): KGHSH, LQKENI.

This chain connects TRBV2 to TRBJ1-5; TRBD1 might be the D (5 bases). CDR3 length: 19 amino acids. The germline CDR1 and CDR2 sequences are SNHLY and FYNNEI. V lost 0 bases and J 4 bases, leaving 22 bases between the germline ends. The CDR3 sequence is CASSEALPGWQGMNQPQHF. The CDR3 DNA is TGTGCCAGCAGTGAAGCGCTTCCGGGTTGGCAGGGTATGAATCAGCCCCAGCATTTT.

The rearrangement uses TRBV7-2 and TRBJ2-4; the D is unclear. Germline CDR1 and CDR2: SGHTA and FQGNSA. V was shortened by 7 bases and J by 5 bases, with 12 bases between the two germline ends. The CDR3 has 13 amino acids. The chain's CDR3 is CASTPPGENIQYF. The CDR3 nucleotides read TGTGCCAGCACCCCCCCGGGCGAAAACATTCAGTACTTC.

This rearrangement joins TRBV7-9 to TRBJ2-2; 9 bases are shared with TRBD1. The germline V gene has CDR1 SEHNR and CDR2 FQNEAQ (reference sequence). This CDR3 region has 12 residues. V lost 5 bases, J lost 13 bases, and 5 bases stayed unmatched. The CDR3 region has the DNA TGTGCCAGCAGCCCGGGACAGGGCGGGCTGTTTTTT. This translates into CASSPGQGGLFF.

The CDR3 bases are TGTGCCATGTCGGATAACTACGAGCAGTACTTC. As protein: CAMSDNYEQYF. The chain is built from TRBV10-3 and TRBJ2-7; D is undetermined. V lost 9 bases, J lost 3 bases, and 9 bases lay in between. Germline V gene sequence: CDR1 ENHRY, CDR2 SYGVKD. This CDR3 region has 11 residues.

The genes are TRBV7-9 and TRBJ1-1; a possible D gene is TRBD1 (5 bases). The CDR3 is 14 amino acids. Between the trimmed V and J ends, which lost 0 bases and 0 bases, there was a span of 5 bases. The germline CDR1 and CDR2 sequences are SEHNR and FQNEAQ (reference sequence). The CDR3 loop is CASSLARVNTEAFF. The CDR3 region has the DNA TGTGCCAGCAGCTTAGCCAGGGTGAACACTGAAGCTTTCTTT.

The chain couples TRBV14 to TRBJ2-3, with D uncertain. The CDR3 has 14 residues. Germline CDR1 and CDR2: SGHDN and FVKESK. The V gene lost 1 base and the J gene lost 3 bases, with 8 bases spanning the gap. CDR3: CASSQGITTDTQYF. DNA of the CDR3: TGTGCCAGCAGCCAAGGTATTACGACAGATACGCAGTATTTT.

V gene TRBV4-3 combines with J gene TRBJ1-2, with a weak D call TRBD1 (5 bases). The CDR3 has 15 amino acids. Trimming cost V 0 bases and J 3 bases, with 11 bases left between them. The V gene's germline CDR1 is LGHNA and CDR2 YSLEER. The CDR3 bases are TGCGCCAGCAGCCAAGATCTGAGGGGATACTATGGCTACACCTTC. Protein product: CASSQDLRGYYGYTF.

The rearrangement links TRBV5-1 to TRBJ2-5; D is perhaps TRBD1 or TRBD2 (5 bases each). This CDR3 has 15 amino acids. Germline V gives CDR1 SGHRS, CDR2 YFSETQ. V lost 5 bases and J lost 1, with 15 bases in between. CDR3 nucleotides: TGCGCCAGCAGTAAGGAAACCGGGACCCAAGAGACCCAGTACTTC. Translating gives CASSKETGTQETQYF.

The chain is built from TRBV2 and TRBJ2-2; TRBD2 agrees at 8 bases. The CDR3 runs to 17 residues. V was pared by 7 bases and J by 0 bases, with 10 bases of the junction left unmatched. Germline CDR1 SNHLY, CDR2 FYNNEI. The CDR3 DNA sequence: TGTGCCAGCAAACAACGACTAGCGCAGACGAACACCGGGGAGCTGTTTTTT. Translating gives CASKQRLAQTNTGELFF.

The chain couples TRBV7-2 to TRBJ1-2; D unresolved. CDR1 and CDR2 (germline): SGHTA, FQGNSA. Between the trimmed V and J ends, which lost 1 base and 3 bases, there was a span of 15 bases. CDR3 size: 16 residues. CDR3 bases: TGTGCCAGCAGCTTAGTTCCGGGAGGTGGCCACTATGGCTACACCTTC. This sequence encodes CASSLVPGGGHYGYTF.

This clone was recorded only once. The V call is TRBV7-9, the J call TRBJ2-1, with 7 positions matching TRBD2. Germline-derived CDR1 and CDR2 are SEHNR and FQNEAQ (reference sequence). The CDR3 is made up of 15 amino acids. The V segment lost 5 bases and the J segment 8 bases; nucleotides outside the gene matches: 12. In DNA form, the CDR3 reads TGTGCCAGCAGCCCCTCGGGGGGAATGGTCGATGAGCAGTTCTTC. Its protein is CASSPSGGMVDEQFF.

The chain recombines TRBV7-2 with TRBJ2-3, with 9 bases that match TRBD1. Germline loops: CDR1 SGHTA, CDR2 FQGNSA. CDR3 length: 16 amino acids. Unmatched junction bases numbered 6, after V lost 5 bases and J lost 0 bases. The CDR3, as DNA: TGTGCCAGCAGCCCCGGGACAGGGTATAGCACAGATACGCAGTATTTT. It encodes CASSPGTGYSTDTQYF.

This chain links TRBV10-3 with TRBJ2-2; D may match TRBD1 or TRBD2 (5 bases each). Germline values: CDR1 ENHRY, CDR2 SYGVKD. V was clipped by 5 bases and J by 6 bases, with 13 bases between them. This CDR3 has 14 residues. The CDR3 sequence is CAISPLGGAGELFF. The DNA of the CDR3 is TGTGCCATCAGTCCTCTTGGGGGAGCCGGGGAGCTGTTTTTT.

Regarding this clone: The sample has other DNA sequences that encode this CDR3 too. The chain joins TRBV5-1 to TRBJ1-4, with D unresolved. This CDR3 has 13 amino acids. Trimming left V 0 bases short and J 5 bases short, with 5 bases between. Germline loops: CDR1 SGHRS, CDR2 YFSETQ. The CDR3 here is CASSLEGNEKLFF. CDR3 bases: TGCGCCAGCAGCTTGGAGGGCAATGAAAAACTGTTTTTT. Together with reference TRBV5-1 and TRBJ1-4, the CDR3 gives the full variable domain: KAGVTQTPRYLIKTRGQQVTLSCSPISGHRSVSWYQQTPGQGLQFLFEYFSETQRNKGNFPGRFSGRQFSNSRSEMNVSTLELGDSALYLCASSLEGNEKLFFGSGTQLSVL.

Details on this clone: In the same sample, other DNA sequences code for this CDR3. The chain employs TRBV5-1 and TRBJ2-3; D not resolved. Deletions cut 4 bases from V and 6 bases from J, with 9 bases between. CDR3 length equals 12 residues. Per germline, CDR1 SGHRS and CDR2 YFSETQ. DNA for the CDR3: TGCGCCAGCAGCCCTTCCACGGATACGCAGTATTTT. Translation: CASSPSTDTQYF. The complete variable domain, with remaining parts taken from reference TRBV5-1 and TRBJ2-3, reads KAGVTQTPRYLIKTRGQQVTLSCSPISGHRSVSWYQQTPGQGLQFLFEYFSETQRNKGNFPGRFSGRQFSNSRSEMNVSTLELGDSALYLCASSPSTDTQYFGPGTRLTVL.

V usage is TRBV29-1 and J usage is TRBJ2-1, with a tentative D call TRBD1 (5 bases). This CDR3 has 12 amino acids. V was shortened by 3 bases and J by 9 bases, with 12 bases between the two germline ends. CDR1 SQVTM and CDR2 ANQGSEA come from the germline V gene. The CDR3 region is CSVDPTDLEQFF. The CDR3 nucleotides are TGCAGCGTTGACCCGACAGATCTTGAGCAGTTCTTC.

This clone was seen just once. This chain joins TRBV19 and TRBJ2-3; D is perhaps TRBD2 (6 bases). This CDR3 is built from 16 residues. Trimming took 3 bases from V and 1 from J, leaving 14 bases between them. CDR1 and CDR2 (germline): LNHDA, SQIVND (reference sequence). The CDR3 protein is CASSMPGGRGTDTQYF. The CDR3 coding sequence is TGTGCCAGTAGTATGCCCGGGGGACGAGGCACAGATACGCAGTATTTT.

This chain joins TRBV28 and TRBJ2-5; 10 nucleotides match TRBD2. Per germline, CDR1 MDHEN and CDR2 SYDVKM. J was trimmed by 4 bases and V by 3 bases; bases with no gene match: 5. The CDR3 length is 15 residues. In DNA, the CDR3 is TGTGCCAGCAGTTTGGGAGCGGGAGGGGCAGAGACCCAGTACTTC. Its translation is CASSLGAGGAETQYF.

The rearrangement uses TRBV5-1 and TRBJ1-4; TRBD1 might be the D (5 bases). The CDR3 is 13 residues long. The germline V gene has CDR1 SGHRS and CDR2 YFSETQ. Trimming cost V 5 bases and J 7 bases, with 12 bases left between them. CDR3 nucleotide sequence: TGCGCCAGCAGAGACCGGGACGCTGAAAAACTGTTTTTT. This gives the protein CASRDRDAEKLFF.

This chain links TRBV9 with TRBJ1-2, with a possible D match to TRBD1 (6 bases). CDR3 size: 14 residues. The ends were cut back, 4 bases at V and 4 bases at J, with 14 bases in the middle. From germline, CDR1 is SGDLS and CDR2 YYNGEE. The CDR3 is CASSSRGGGYGYTF. The CDR3 nucleotides read TGTGCCAGCAGCTCCCGAGGGGGAGGCTATGGCTACACCTTC.